This record concerns one T cell receptor (beta chain) sequence. Antigen unknown. Germline CDR1 and CDR2: LGHDT and YNNKEL (reference sequence). V was clipped by 2 bases and J by 6 bases, with 11 bases between them. This CDR3 comprises 13 residues. TCRdb fed the 5' RACE reads into MiXCR, producing one record per CDR3 protein. The sample includes roughly 240,000 distinct CDR3 sequences, about 7.3% of them seen just once. The sample belongs to a study of identical twins. Study findings and constraints: Diverse VJ usage suggested most zero-insertion clonotypes were not invariant T cells.

These same records also appear under a second study, on yellow fever vaccine responses in identical twins.

The source is a woman younger than 30 in good health. Sequences were obtained from memory (CD45RO+) T cells sorted from blood. V gene TRBV3-1 combines with J gene TRBJ2-7; D perhaps matches TRBD2 (5 bases). The CDR3 coding sequence is TGTGCCAGCAGCCAAACTAGTAATGGCGAGCAGTACTTC. This sequence encodes CASSQTSNGEQYF.